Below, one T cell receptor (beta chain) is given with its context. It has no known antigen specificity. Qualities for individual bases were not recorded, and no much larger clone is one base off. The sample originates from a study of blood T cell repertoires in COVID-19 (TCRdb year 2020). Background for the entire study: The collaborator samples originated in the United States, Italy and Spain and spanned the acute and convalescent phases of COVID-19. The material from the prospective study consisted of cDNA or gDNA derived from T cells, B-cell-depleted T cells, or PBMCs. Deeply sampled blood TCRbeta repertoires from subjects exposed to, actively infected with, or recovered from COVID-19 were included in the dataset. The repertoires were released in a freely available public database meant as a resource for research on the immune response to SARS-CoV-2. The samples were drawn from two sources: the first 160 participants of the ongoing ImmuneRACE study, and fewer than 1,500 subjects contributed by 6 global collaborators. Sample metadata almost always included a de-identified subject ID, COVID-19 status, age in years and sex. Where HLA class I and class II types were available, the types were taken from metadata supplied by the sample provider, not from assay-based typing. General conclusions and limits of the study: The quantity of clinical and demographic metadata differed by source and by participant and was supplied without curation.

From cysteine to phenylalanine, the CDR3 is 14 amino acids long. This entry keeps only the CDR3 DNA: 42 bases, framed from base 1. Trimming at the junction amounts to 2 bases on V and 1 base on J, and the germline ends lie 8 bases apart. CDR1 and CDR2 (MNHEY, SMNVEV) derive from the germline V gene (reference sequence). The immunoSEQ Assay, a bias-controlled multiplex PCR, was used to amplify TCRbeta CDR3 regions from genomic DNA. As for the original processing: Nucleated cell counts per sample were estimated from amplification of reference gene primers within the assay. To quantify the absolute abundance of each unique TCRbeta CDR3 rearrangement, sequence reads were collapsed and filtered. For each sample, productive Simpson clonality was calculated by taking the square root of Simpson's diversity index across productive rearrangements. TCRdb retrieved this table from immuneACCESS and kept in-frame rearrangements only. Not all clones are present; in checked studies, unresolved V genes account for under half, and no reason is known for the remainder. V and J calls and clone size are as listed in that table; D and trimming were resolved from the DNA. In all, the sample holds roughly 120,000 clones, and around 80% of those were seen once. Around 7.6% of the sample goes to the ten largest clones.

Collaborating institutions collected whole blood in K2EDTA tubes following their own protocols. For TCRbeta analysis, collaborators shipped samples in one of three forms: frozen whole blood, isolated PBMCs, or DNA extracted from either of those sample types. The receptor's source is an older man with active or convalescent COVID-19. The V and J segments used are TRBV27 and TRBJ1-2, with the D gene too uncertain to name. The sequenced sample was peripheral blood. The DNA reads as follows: TGTGCCAGCAGTTTAATTGGCAGTAACTATGGCTACACCTTC. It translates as CASSLIGSNYGYTF.